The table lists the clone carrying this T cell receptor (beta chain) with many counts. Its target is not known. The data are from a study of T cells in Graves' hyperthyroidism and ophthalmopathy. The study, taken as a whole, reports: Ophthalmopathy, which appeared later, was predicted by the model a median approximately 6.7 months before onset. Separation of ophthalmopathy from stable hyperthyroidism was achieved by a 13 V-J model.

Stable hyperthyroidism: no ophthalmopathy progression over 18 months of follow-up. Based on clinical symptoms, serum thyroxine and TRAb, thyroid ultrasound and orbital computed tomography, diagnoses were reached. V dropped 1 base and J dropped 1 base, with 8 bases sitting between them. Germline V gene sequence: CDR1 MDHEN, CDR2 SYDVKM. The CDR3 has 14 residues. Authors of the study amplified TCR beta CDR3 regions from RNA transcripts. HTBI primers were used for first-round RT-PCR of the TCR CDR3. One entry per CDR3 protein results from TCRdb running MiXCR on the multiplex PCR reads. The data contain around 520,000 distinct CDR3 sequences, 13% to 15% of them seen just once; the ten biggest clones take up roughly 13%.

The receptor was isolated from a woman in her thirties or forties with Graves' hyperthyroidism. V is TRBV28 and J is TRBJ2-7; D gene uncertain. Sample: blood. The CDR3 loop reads CASSLLWGSYEQYF. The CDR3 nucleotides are TGTGCCAGCAGTTTATTGTGGGGATCCTACGAGCAGTACTTC.